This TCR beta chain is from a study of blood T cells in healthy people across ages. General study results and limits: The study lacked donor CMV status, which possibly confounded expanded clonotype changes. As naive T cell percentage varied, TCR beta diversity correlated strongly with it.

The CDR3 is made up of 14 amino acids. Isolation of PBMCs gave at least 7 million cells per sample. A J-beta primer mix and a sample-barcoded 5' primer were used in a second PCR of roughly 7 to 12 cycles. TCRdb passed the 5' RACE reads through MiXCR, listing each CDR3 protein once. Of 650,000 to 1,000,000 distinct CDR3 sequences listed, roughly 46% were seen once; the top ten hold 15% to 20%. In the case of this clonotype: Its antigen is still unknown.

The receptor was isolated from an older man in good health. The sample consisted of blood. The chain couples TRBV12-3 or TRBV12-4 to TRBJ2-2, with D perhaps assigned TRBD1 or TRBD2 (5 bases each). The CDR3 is CVTEGDEQTGELFF. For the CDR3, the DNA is TGTGTCACTGAAGGGGACGAACAGACCGGGGAGCTGTTTTTT.